The present TCR beta chain was sequenced within a study of OX40 agonist ivuxolimab in advanced cancers. Germline CDR1 is SGDLS and CDR2 is YYNGEE. The CDR3 covers 16 residues. With V trimmed by 0 bases and J by 5 bases, 5 bases remained unmatched. Clones were read by immunoSEQ multiplex PCR, and TCRdb kept only the in-frame ones, dropping some. This sample has about 19,000 clones, with 75% to 85% found just once. The rearrangement links TRBV9 to TRBJ1-4; TRBD1 matches at 9 bases. The TCR originated in an adult with an advanced solid tumor such as melanoma, head and neck, liver or kidney cancer. The specimen was CD4+ or CD8+ T cells sorted from blood, collected in a trial of the OX40 agonist ivuxolimab. CDR3 amino acids: CASSVEPGTGNEKLFF. The CDR3 DNA follows: TGTGCCAGCAGCGTAGAGCCCGGGACAGGGAATGAAAAACTGTTTTTT.